What follows are 29 T cell receptor beta chains derived from one specimen sequenced in a study of identical twins. TCRdb independently ran MiXCR on the 5' RACE reads; one entry per CDR3 protein. This table has under 800,000 distinct CDR3 sequences, over 20% appearing once. These data are also associated with another study on T cells expressing NK-cell markers.

The sequenced sample consisted of PBMCs. The receptors originated from a woman between 18 and 29 years old in good health.

This clonotype was counted only a few times. V is TRBV10-3 and J is TRBJ2-3, with D maybe TRBD1 (6 bases). This CDR3 has 17 amino acids. V was trimmed by 5 bases and J by 3 bases, leaving 21 bases between them. Germline CDR1 is ENHRY and CDR2 is SYGVKD. DNA for the CDR3: TGTGCCATCAGTCGTTCCTACAGGGAAAGAAGGACAGATACGCAGTATTTT. Its translation is CAISRSYRERRTDTQYF.

This clonotype was recorded at least ten times. This chain uses TRBV20-1 with TRBJ2-3; tentatively, D is TRBD2 (6 bases). This CDR3 has 12 residues. CDR1 DFQATT and CDR2 SNEGSKA come from the germline V gene (reference sequence). V was shortened by 3 bases and J by 6 bases, with 10 bases between the two germline ends. The CDR3 spells CSARLRGDTQYF. CDR3 sequence (DNA): TGCAGTGCTAGGCTCCGGGGGGATACGCAGTATTTT.

This clonotype was detected only a few times. The chain carries TRBV12-3 or TRBV12-4 and TRBJ1-2; no reliable D call. V was cut by 4 bases and J by 7 bases, with 13 bases left in between. The CDR3 runs 13 residues. CDR3 loop: CASSSPGLGGYTF. The DNA of the CDR3 is TGTGCCAGCAGTTCCCCCGGGTTAGGTGGCTACACCTTC.

The chain has TRBV20-1 and TRBJ2-5; D may be TRBD1 (6 bases). CDR1 is DFQATT, CDR2 SNEGSKA, per germline (reference sequence). There are 13 residues in the CDR3. Trimming left V 4 bases short and J 4 bases short, with 13 bases between. The CDR3 reads CSANPGARETQYF. DNA for the CDR3: TGCAGTGCTAACCCAGGGGCACGAGAGACCCAGTACTTC.

CDR3 region: CSARRELVSEQFF. For the CDR3, the DNA is TGCAGCGCCCGACGCGAACTCGTAAGTGAGCAGTTCTTC. The chain joins TRBV29-1 to TRBJ2-1; no definite D call. The CDR3 length is 13 residues. Germline loops: CDR1 SQVTM, CDR2 ANQGSEA. Trimming cost V 7 bases and J 9 bases, with 19 bases left between them.

CDR3 sequence reads: CASSSKGVLATYNEQFF. The CDR3 DNA reads TGTGCCAGCAGCTCAAAAGGTGTCCTAGCAACCTACAATGAGCAGTTCTTC. J is TRBJ2-1 and V is TRBV7-2; D possibly corresponds to TRBD2 (5 bases). Trimming took 4 bases from V and 2 from J, leaving 18 bases between them. This CDR3 is built from 17 residues. Germline V lookup: CDR1 SGHTA, CDR2 FQGNSA.

This clonotype turned up a few times. The chain joins TRBV5-1 to TRBJ1-2; 8 positions match TRBD1. V dropped 2 bases and J dropped 1; count of bases not matched to a gene: 7. This CDR3 has 16 amino acids. Germline CDR1 and CDR2: SGHRS and YFSETQ. CDR3 nucleotides: TGCGCCAGCAGCTTACGGACAGGGCATTTTAACTATGGCTACACCTTC. Translating gives CASSLRTGHFNYGYTF.

V usage is TRBV20-1 and J usage is TRBJ1-2; D gene uncertain. The CDR3 loop spans 15 amino acids. CDR1 is DFQATT and CDR2 is SNEGSKA in the germline V gene (reference sequence). The V gene lost 3 bases and the J gene lost 4 bases, with 18 bases spanning the gap. CDR3 sequence: CSARDGVGWAYGYTF. As DNA, the CDR3 is TGCAGTGCTAGGGACGGGGTGGGATGGGCCTATGGCTACACCTTC.

The V call is TRBV20-1, the J call TRBJ1-5; the match to TRBD1 covers 7 bases. J was trimmed by 4 bases and V by 0 bases; bases with no gene match: 3. CDR3 length: 14 amino acids. CDR1 and CDR2 from the germline V gene are DFQATT and SNEGSKA (reference sequence). The DNA for the CDR3 is TGCAGTGCTAGAGATTTGACAGGGAATCAGCCCCAGCATTTT. Translated: CSARDLTGNQPQHF.

This clonotype occurred many times. The chain links TRBV10-2 to TRBJ2-7; 8 nucleotides align to TRBD1. Germline V gene lookup returns CDR1 WSHSY and CDR2 SAAADI. The CDR3 is made up of 15 amino acids. V lost 6 bases, J lost 0 bases, and 7 bases stayed unmatched. The CDR3 sequence: CASRSGTGFSYEQYF. The CDR3 DNA reads as TGCGCCAGCAGGTCCGGGACAGGCTTCTCCTACGAGCAGTACTTC.

This clonotype was observed a few times. The chain links TRBV20-1 to TRBJ2-5; D unclear. V was cut by 0 bases and J by 2 bases, with 7 bases left in between. This CDR3 has 13 amino acids. Germline CDR1 and CDR2: DFQATT and SNEGSKA (reference sequence). CDR3 nucleotides: TGCAGTGCTAGAGAGAACCCACAAGAGACCCAGTACTTC. Translation: CSARENPQETQYF.

The gene calls are TRBV7-6 and TRBJ2-3, with 10 bases that match TRBD2. V shed 1 base, J shed 2 bases, and the junction held 6 bases outside the gene matches. This CDR3 region has 17 residues. CDR1 is SGHVS, CDR2 FNYEAQ, per germline. The CDR3 here is CASSLGASGGHTDTQYF. As DNA, the CDR3 is TGTGCCAGCAGCTTAGGGGCTAGCGGGGGCCACACAGATACGCAGTATTTT.

This clonotype has a handful of counts. The chain couples TRBV7-9 to TRBJ1-5; D is unresolved. Germline CDR1 and CDR2: SEHNR and FQNEAQ (reference sequence). V lost 1 base and J 7 bases, leaving 14 bases between the germline ends. The CDR3 spans 15 residues. The CDR3 spells CASSLGPSGRQPQHF. DNA for the CDR3: TGTGCCAGCAGCTTAGGTCCGTCCGGTAGGCAGCCCCAGCATTTT.

This clonotype was observed at least ten times. This chain uses TRBV12-3 or TRBV12-4 with TRBJ1-5, with 7 bases matching TRBD1. This CDR3 is built from 14 residues. The trim removed 5 bases at V and 2 bases at J, leaving 3 bases unmatched. The CDR3 nucleotides read TGTGCCAGCAGTAAGGGGACAGGCAATCAGCCCCAGCATTTT. It translates to CASSKGTGNQPQHF.

V gene TRBV20-1 combines with J gene TRBJ2-7; tentative D call: TRBD2 (6 bases). Looked up from germline, CDR1 is DFQATT and CDR2 is SNEGSKA (reference sequence). Trimming removed 1 base from V and 0 bases from J, with 13 bases in between. CDR3 length equals 15 residues. CDR3 bases: TGCAGTGCTAGAGTGGGTAGCGGCAGCTCCTACGAGCAGTACTTC. Its protein product is CSARVGSGSSYEQYF.

The sample holds a few counts of this clonotype. The CDR3 DNA is TGCAGTGCTAGGTGGCAGCCTGATCAGCCCCAGCATTTT. Residues: CSARWQPDQPQHF. The chain couples TRBV20-1 to TRBJ1-5; the D is unclear. This CDR3 has 13 amino acids. Trimming removed 3 bases from V and 5 bases from J, with 11 bases in between. CDR1 is DFQATT and CDR2 is SNEGSKA in the germline V gene (reference sequence).

V usage is TRBV29-1 and J usage is TRBJ1-1, with D perhaps TRBD1 (5 bases). The CDR3 spans 14 residues. Germline CDR1 is SQVTM and CDR2 is ANQGSEA. Trimming took off 4 bases at V and 4 bases at J, with 16 bases between the two ends. For the CDR3, the DNA is TGCAGCGTTGTTTCAGCAGGGCCCGTCACTGAAGCTTTCTTT. Amino acids: CSVVSAGPVTEAFF.

The gene calls are TRBV11-2 and TRBJ2-2; 9 positions match TRBD2. The CDR3 is made up of 16 amino acids. Germline assignment: CDR1 SGHAT and CDR2 FQNNGV. J was trimmed by 5 bases and V by 2 bases; bases with no gene match: 6. The CDR3 DNA reads as TGTGCCAGCAGCTTAAAGCGGGAGGTGGGAACCGGGGAGCTGTTTTTT. It yields the protein CASSLKREVGTGELFF. Full variable domain (outside the CDR3, taken from reference TRBV11-2 and TRBJ2-2): EAGVAQSPRYKIIEKRQSVAFWCNPISGHATLYWYQQILGQGPKLLIQFQNNGVVDDSQLPKDRFSAERLKGVDSTLKIQPAKLEDSAVYLCASSLKREVGTGELFFGEGSRLTVL.

This clonotype was picked up a small number of times. The chain links TRBV20-1 to TRBJ2-3; 13 nucleotides agree with TRBD2. CDR1 and CDR2 (germline): DFQATT, SNEGSKA (reference sequence). The V segment lost 5 bases and the J segment 6 bases; nucleotides outside the gene matches: 11. The length of the CDR3 is 16 residues. The CDR3 DNA follows: TGCAGTGCTCCGATGACTAGCGGGGGGTTCTTGGATACGCAGTATTTT. Translating it yields CSAPMTSGGFLDTQYF.

Ten or more counts support this clonotype. The V call is TRBV20-1, the J call TRBJ2-3, with TRBD2 identical over 16 bases. J was trimmed by 4 bases and V by 6 bases; bases with no gene match: 7. CDR1 DFQATT and CDR2 SNEGSKA come from the germline V gene (reference sequence). This CDR3 has 16 residues. The CDR3 loop is CSAIPGLAGGADTQYF. CDR3 nucleotides: TGCAGTGCCATTCCGGGACTAGCGGGGGGGGCAGATACGCAGTATTTT.

This chain links TRBV29-1 with TRBJ2-4; D gene ambiguous. Per the germline V gene, CDR1 is SQVTM and CDR2 is ANQGSEA. Between the trimmed V and J ends, which lost 7 bases and 1 base, there was a span of 11 bases. The CDR3 is 13 residues long. CDR3: CSGIEDAKNIQYF. In DNA, the CDR3 is TGCAGCGGGATTGAGGACGCCAAAAACATTCAGTACTTC. The full variable domain, with the rest looked up from reference TRBV29-1 and TRBJ2-4, is SAVISQKPSRDICQRGTSLTIQCQVDSQVTMMFWYRQQPGQSLTLIATANQGSEATYESGFVIDKFPISRPNLTFSTLTVSNMSPEDSSIYLCSGIEDAKNIQYFGAGTRLSVL.

This clonotype was seen only a few times. V is TRBV11-1 and J is TRBJ2-7, with TRBD2 identical over 7 bases. The length of the CDR3 is 12 residues. CDR1 SGHAT and CDR2 FQDESV come from the germline V gene (reference sequence). With 8 bases clipped from V and 3 bases from J, the junction kept 4 bases outside the gene matches. CDR3 nucleotides: TGTGCCAGCTGGGGGGGACTCTACGAGCAGTACTTC. Amino acid sequence: CASWGGLYEQYF.

There are many counts of this clonotype. The V gene is TRBV28, the J gene TRBJ2-7; TRBD1 agrees at 7 bases. The ends lost 2 bases at V and 0 bases at J; junction bases unmatched: 16. The germline V gene has CDR1 MDHEN and CDR2 SYDVKM. The CDR3 has 19 amino acids. The CDR3 here is CASSLKTRDRAYNSYEQYF. CDR3 nucleotide sequence: TGTGCCAGCAGTTTAAAAACAAGAGACAGGGCCTACAACTCCTACGAGCAGTACTTC.

This clonotype was detected a few times. Written as DNA, the CDR3 is TGTGCCAGCGGAAGGGGGTTGTCCTACAATGAGCAGTTCTTC. Protein sequence: CASGRGLSYNEQFF. The chain employs TRBV27 and TRBJ2-1, with D possibly being TRBD1 (6 bases). Germline CDR1 and CDR2: MNHEY and SMNVEV (reference sequence). Trimming cost V 8 bases and J 1 base, with 12 bases left between them. The CDR3 spans 14 residues.

This rearrangement joins TRBV19 to TRBJ2-3; D is unclear. Trimming cost V 0 bases and J 1 base, with 5 bases left between them. Germline CDR1 reads LNHDA; CDR2 reads SQIVND (reference sequence). The CDR3 loop spans 14 amino acids. CDR3 loop: CASSIDLGTDTQYF. Written as DNA, the CDR3 is TGTGCCAGTAGTATAGATCTTGGCACAGATACGCAGTATTTT.

This clonotype was found a few times. This chain connects TRBV7-2 to TRBJ2-5; the match to TRBD2 covers 11 bases. CDR1 is SGHTA and CDR2 is FQGNSA in the germline V gene. The V segment lost 1 base and the J segment 5 bases; nucleotides outside the gene matches: 3. This CDR3 contains 15 residues. The CDR3 coding sequence is TGTGCCAGCAGCTTAGTCGGACTAGCGGGCGAGACCCAGTACTTC. Translation: CASSLVGLAGETQYF.

The rearrangement uses TRBV29-1 and TRBJ2-3, with TRBD2 matching 14 bases. The CDR3 totals 17 residues. The germline V gene has CDR1 SQVTM and CDR2 ANQGSEA. The V gene end was trimmed by 3 bases and the J gene end by 6 bases; junction bases not matched to a gene: 11. The CDR3 nucleotides read TGCAGCGTTGAGTCTGCAGACGGGACTAGCGGGAGTGATACGCAGTATTTT. This sequence encodes CSVESADGTSGSDTQYF.

V is TRBV18 and J is TRBJ2-7; no clear D. This CDR3 region has 13 residues. Germline lookup yields CDR1 KGHSH and CDR2 LQKENI. Trimming took off 6 bases at V and 5 bases at J, with 14 bases between the two ends. The CDR3: CASSPQTRNEQYF. Here the CDR3 DNA reads TGTGCCAGCTCGCCGCAGACGCGTAACGAGCAGTACTTC.

This clonotype appeared a few times. This rearrangement joins TRBV12-3 or TRBV12-4 to TRBJ2-5; 7 nucleotides agree with TRBD1. The CDR3 contains 13 residues. V lost 5 bases to trimming and J lost 6 bases; unmatched junction nucleotides: 6. CDR3 residues: CASSPTGRQTQYF. The CDR3, as DNA: TGTGCCAGCAGTCCGACAGGGCGGCAGACCCAGTACTTC.